Each of the 15 T cell receptor beta chains below was sequenced from the same sample in a study of blood T cells in healthy people across ages (dated by TCRdb to between 2014 and 2016). The library was generated by 5' RACE. Sequencing was carried out with an Illumina HiSeq 2500. A second PCR of 7 to 11 cycles was run with a J-beta primer mix and a sample-barcoded 5' primer. In TCRdb, the public reads were trimmed at Q25 with fastp and aligned with MiXCR, with productive beta chains retained. Identical CDR3 proteins give one entry, which carries the most common genes and DNA. This sample gives 1.5 million to 2 million distinct CDR3 sequences in total; about 49% of them show up just once. The ten biggest clones cover roughly 2.1% of the sample. The specimen was blood. Receptor source: a woman in her 40s in good health.

The V gene is TRBV15, the J gene TRBJ1-2; no clear D gene. The CDR3 runs 12 residues. Trimming stripped 3 bases from V and 5 bases from J, with 7 bases between. Germline CDR1 and CDR2: LNHNV and YYDKDF (reference sequence). The CDR3 is CATSRMGYGYTF. Written as DNA, the CDR3 is TGTGCCACCAGCAGGATGGGTTATGGCTACACCTTC.

As regards this clonotype: The junction and the germline gene differ at one end; a read error may be behind it. The chain combines TRBV29-1 with TRBJ2-6; 9 bases are shared with TRBD1. CDR3 length: 16 amino acids. CDR1 SQVTM and CDR2 ANQGSEA come from the germline V gene. The CDR3 spells CSVWGQGVSGVNVLTF. The CDR3 bases are TGCAGCGTTTGGGGACAGGGAGTCTCTGGGGTCAACGTCCTGACTTTC.

The chain joins TRBV7-2 to TRBJ2-1, with 11 bases matching TRBD2. The CDR3 has 15 amino acids. CDR1 is SGHTA and CDR2 is FQGNSA in the germline V gene. Losses at the gene ends were 5 bases for V and 8 bases for J; bases not matched to a gene: 8. The CDR3 reads CASSRLAGTYDEQFF. The CDR3 nucleotides are TGTGCCAGCAGCAGACTAGCGGGAACGTACGATGAGCAGTTCTTC.

The chain recombines TRBV6-6 with TRBJ2-5, with TRBD1 as a possible D gene (6 bases). Germline CDR1 reads MNHNY; CDR2 reads SVGAGI (reference sequence). The CDR3 is 14 residues long. V dropped 5 bases and J dropped 4 bases, with 14 bases sitting between them. The CDR3 loop reads CASSRTGFGETQYF. CDR3 DNA sequence: TGTGCCAGCAGTCGTACAGGGTTCGGAGAGACCCAGTACTTC.

The chain uses TRBV24-1 and TRBJ2-3; perhaps D is TRBD1 or TRBD2 (6 bases each). This CDR3 has 16 amino acids. The V end was cut by 4 bases, the J end by 3 bases, with 16 bases between. The germline V gene has CDR1 KGHDR and CDR2 SFDVKD. For the CDR3, the DNA is TGTGCCACCAGTGACCCGAACGGGGGCCGGACAGATACGCAGTATTTT. Translation gives CATSDPNGGRTDTQYF.

This clonotype has only a few counts. The chain employs TRBV20-1 and TRBJ2-1; no reliable D call. CDR3 length equals 11 residues. The V gene's germline CDR1 is DFQATT and CDR2 SNEGSKA (reference sequence). V dropped 3 bases and J dropped 9 bases, with 9 bases sitting between them. Here the CDR3 reads CSASPGGEQFF. Written as DNA, the CDR3 is TGCAGTGCTAGCCCCGGCGGTGAGCAGTTCTTC.

The chain uses TRBV20-1 and TRBJ2-3, with 8 bases aligning to TRBD1. CDR1 DFQATT and CDR2 SNEGSKA come from the germline V gene (reference sequence). V lost 4 bases to trimming and J lost 6 bases; unmatched junction nucleotides: 12. This CDR3 comprises 15 residues. The CDR3 loop reads CSATESQGAMDTQYF. Written as DNA, the CDR3 is TGCAGTGCTACCGAGAGTCAGGGGGCTATGGATACGCAGTATTTT.

This clonotype is a singleton in its sample. This CDR3 reads CASSLVGHGTSWVDEQFF. DNA of the CDR3: TGTGCCAGCAGCTTAGTCGGCCATGGGACTAGCTGGGTCGATGAGCAGTTCTTC. V is TRBV7-2 and J is TRBJ2-1; 9 bases are shared with TRBD2. CDR1 SGHTA and CDR2 FQGNSA come from the germline V gene. V dropped 1 base and J dropped 8; count of bases not matched to a gene: 15. The length of the CDR3 is 18 residues.

V usage is TRBV9 and J usage is TRBJ2-3, with D perhaps assigned TRBD1 or TRBD2 (6 bases each). The V end was cut by 1 base, the J end by 5 bases, with 14 bases between. The CDR3 is 15 residues long. Germline V gene lookup returns CDR1 SGDLS and CDR2 YYNGEE. CDR3 in DNA: TGTGCCAGCAGCGTATCTTGGGGGGCGATAGATACGCAGTATTTT. Its protein is CASSVSWGAIDTQYF.

This clonotype turned up a few times. The chain combines TRBV4-3 with TRBJ2-3; 11 nucleotides line up with TRBD1. V lost 0 bases, J lost 6 bases, and 5 bases stayed unmatched. Germline values: CDR1 LGHNA, CDR2 YSLEER. CDR3 length: 16 residues. The CDR3 sequence is CASSQDQGQGADTQYF. CDR3 DNA sequence: TGCGCCAGCAGCCAAGATCAAGGACAGGGGGCCGATACGCAGTATTTT.

The chain employs TRBV27 and TRBJ1-5, with 7 bases lining up with TRBD1. CDR1 is MNHEY, CDR2 SMNVEV, per germline (reference sequence). The junction had 5 bases not matched to a gene; V was cut back by 3 bases and J by 6 bases. The CDR3 runs to 14 residues. The CDR3 coding sequence is TGTGCCAGCAGTTTTACAGGGGCAAGTCAGCCCCAGCATTTT. Encoded protein: CASSFTGASQPQHF.

Notes on this clonotype: Relative to the germline gene, one junction end is altered; a read error may explain this. The rearrangement joins TRBV4-1 to TRBJ2-1; 9 nucleotides agree with TRBD2. Germline CDR1 is MGHRA and CDR2 is YSYEKL. The CDR3 has 15 residues. CDR3 sequence: CASSHRSGGLNGQFF. In DNA, the CDR3 is TGCGCCAGCAGCCATCGTAGCGGGGGTCTGAATGGGCAGTTCTTC.

This clonotype was counted between two and nine times. This sequence joins TRBV6-2 or TRBV6-3 and TRBJ2-7; 8 positions match TRBD2. The CDR3 has 14 amino acids. J was trimmed by 5 bases and V by 2 bases; bases with no gene match: 5. The germline V gene encodes CDR1 MNHEY and CDR2 SVGEGT. The CDR3 coding sequence is TGTGCCAGCAGTTACGGAGCGGGGGTCCACGAGCAGTACTTC. Protein: CASSYGAGVHEQYF.

This clonotype was detected only a few times. The chain has TRBV20-1 and TRBJ2-4, with D unresolved. The J call may not be correct, given that the DNA end is closer to TRBJ2-7. CDR1 DFQATT and CDR2 SNEGSKA come from the germline V gene (reference sequence). This CDR3 comprises 12 residues. The CDR3 DNA reads TGCAGTGCCCCACGGTCCTTCTACGAGCAGTACTTC. Translating gives CSAPRSFYEQYF.

V is TRBV20-1 and J is TRBJ1-1, with 9 bases that match TRBD1. Germline CDR1 DFQATT, CDR2 SNEGSKA (reference sequence). The CDR3 is made up of 14 amino acids. V shed 6 bases, J shed 2 bases, and the junction held 7 bases outside the gene matches. The CDR3 protein is CSAAPGQGNTEAFF. CDR3 nucleotide sequence: TGCAGTGCGGCACCGGGACAGGGAAACACTGAAGCTTTCTTT.